These 7 T cell receptor beta chains were all obtained from the same sample, sequenced in a study of T-cell reconstitution after alpha-beta-depleted transplantation in children (dated by TCRdb to the mid-2010s). The sample's treatment or condition label, decoded: allogeneic hematopoietic cell transplantation with graft depleted of TCRalphabeta T cells and CD19 B cells. The library was built by means of PCR. Sequenced on an Illumina HiSeq 2500. To normalize quantification of the TCRbeta repertoire, the TCR libraries were built with molecular barcoding that relied on unique molecular identifiers. The public reads were run again by TCRdb, first through fastp at Q25 and then through MiXCR, and only productive beta chains were kept. Each entry is one CDR3 protein sequence, shown with its most common DNA and genes. For this sample the table gives hundreds of thousands of distinct CDR3 sequences, of which around 25% were detected only once. The biggest ten clones account for roughly 2.6% of the sample.

The sample here was PBMCs, taken before TCRalphabeta/CD19-depleted stem cell transplant. The source is a girl between 2 and 10 years old with Fanconi anemia, due to receive a stem cell transplant.

The J gene is TRBJ2-3, the V gene TRBV9, with D possibly matching TRBD1 (6 bases). Deletions cut 4 bases from V and 3 bases from J, with 15 bases between. This CDR3 has 15 residues. CDR1 is SGDLS, CDR2 YYNGEE, per germline. CDR3 sequence: CASSKLRTATDTQYF. In nucleotides, the CDR3 is TGTGCCAGCAGCAAACTCCGGACAGCGACAGATACGCAGTATTTT.

This clonotype appeared a few times. CDR3 protein: CASNKGDSPLDEQYF. The CDR3 DNA reads TGCGCCAGCAATAAAGGGGATTCGCCTTTAGACGAGCAGTACTTC. The chain carries TRBV10-2 and TRBJ2-7, with D maybe TRBD1 (5 bases). CDR3 length: 15 amino acids. V was clipped by 7 bases and J by 5 bases, with 21 bases between them. CDR1 WSHSY and CDR2 SAAADI come from the germline V gene.

This clonotype was detected many times. The V and J genes are TRBV29-1 and TRBJ2-7, with D possibly being TRBD2 (6 bases). The germline V gene encodes CDR1 SQVTM and CDR2 ANQGSEA. V was shortened by 0 bases and J by 3 bases, with 15 bases between the two germline ends. This CDR3 spans 15 amino acids. The CDR3 DNA sequence: TGCAGCGTTGAAGATCGAGCTCCGCGGGGCTACGAGCAGTACTTC. Translated: CSVEDRAPRGYEQYF.

V and J are TRBV18 and TRBJ1-1; the match to TRBD1 covers 7 bases. CDR1 is KGHSH, CDR2 LQKENI, per germline. There are 15 residues in the CDR3. Trimming cost V 2 bases and J 4 bases; bases outside gene matches: 7. CDR3 DNA: TGTGCCAGCTCACCATCGGGACAGTTATCCACTGAAGCTTTCTTT. Encoded protein: CASSPSGQLSTEAFF.

This clonotype was counted many times. The chain employs TRBV6-1 and TRBJ2-3; D not certain. The CDR3 runs to 13 residues. The V and J ends lost 7 bases and 2 bases respectively, with 10 bases between them. Germline V gene sequence: CDR1 MNHNS, CDR2 SASEGT. The CDR3 region is CASMDRFTDTQYF. The CDR3 nucleotides are TGTGCCAGCATGGACCGTTTCACAGATACGCAGTATTTT.

This clonotype was recorded at least ten times. J is TRBJ2-1 and V is TRBV29-1; D is unresolved. The CDR3 runs 12 residues. V shed 4 bases and J shed 3 bases, with 7 bases lying between them. Germline V lookup: CDR1 SQVTM, CDR2 ANQGSEA. CDR3 loop: CSVVALYNEQFF. In nucleotides, the CDR3 is TGCAGCGTTGTTGCGCTCTACAATGAGCAGTTCTTC.

There are many counts of this clonotype. This chain links TRBV20-1 with TRBJ1-2; possible D gene TRBD1, 6 bases. V lost 6 bases and J lost 2, with 10 bases in between. The CDR3 is 12 amino acids. Germline-derived CDR1 and CDR2 are DFQATT and SNEGSKA (reference sequence). Here the CDR3 reads CSARTVNYGYTF. DNA for the CDR3: TGCAGTGCCCGGACAGTGAACTATGGCTACACCTTC.